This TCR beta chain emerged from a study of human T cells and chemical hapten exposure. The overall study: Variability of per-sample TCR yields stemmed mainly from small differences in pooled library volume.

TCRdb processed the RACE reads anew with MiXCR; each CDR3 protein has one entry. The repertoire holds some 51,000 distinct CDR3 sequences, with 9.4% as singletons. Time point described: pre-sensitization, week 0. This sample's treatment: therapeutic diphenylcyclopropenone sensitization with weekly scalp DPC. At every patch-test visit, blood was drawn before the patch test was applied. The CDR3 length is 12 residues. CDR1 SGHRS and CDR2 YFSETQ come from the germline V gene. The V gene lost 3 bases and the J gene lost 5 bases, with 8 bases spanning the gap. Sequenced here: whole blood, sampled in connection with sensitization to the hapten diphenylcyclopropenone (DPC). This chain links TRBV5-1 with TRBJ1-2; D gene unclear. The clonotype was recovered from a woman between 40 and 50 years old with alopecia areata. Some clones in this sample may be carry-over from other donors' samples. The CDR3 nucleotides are TGCGCCAGCAGCTACGACGGTTATGGCTACACCTTC. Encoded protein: CASSYDGYGYTF.